The T cell receptor beta chain under discussion was sequenced for a study of CD8 T cells in ankylosing spondylitis. Study-level results: Disease-linked clones were reportedly significantly enriched in matched ankylosing spondylitis synovial fluid.

Worth noting for this clonotype: Its antigen is still unknown.

The germline gives CDR1 SGHRS, CDR2 YFSETQ. The V gene lost 1 base and the J gene lost 4 bases, with 12 bases spanning the gap. The CDR3 sequence is 15 residues long. Libraries of TCR beta came from quantitative 5'-RACE with molecular barcodes. Each CDR3 protein is one row after TCRdb ran MiXCR on the 5' RACE reads. The repertoire includes approximately 110,000 distinct CDR3 sequences, 24% of them detected once, and over 9% sits in the top ten. Sequenced sample: synovial fluid, either unsorted or a sorted T cell fraction (not recorded which). This receptor was taken from a male donor with ankylosing spondylitis. The chain couples TRBV5-1 to TRBJ2-1; D not resolved. CDR3 region: CASSLSWAHYNEQFF. CDR3 in DNA: TGCGCCAGCAGCTTGAGTTGGGCCCATTACAATGAGCAGTTCTTC. Variable domain in full (rest from reference TRBV5-1 and TRBJ2-1): KAGVTQTPRYLIKTRGQQVTLSCSPISGHRSVSWYQQTPGQGLQFLFEYFSETQRNKGNFPGRFSGRQFSNSRSEMNVSTLELGDSALYLCASSLSWAHYNEQFFGPGTRLTVL.